This T cell receptor beta chain was obtained from a study of shared clonotypes between healthy human individuals. The naive CD8 fraction comprised CD45RO-negative cells positively selected for CCR7 and excluded terminally differentiated effector memory CD45RA+ cells. Deep-level settings were used for running the assay. The method was immunoSEQ multiplex PCR; TCRdb's version includes in-frame clones alone and lacks a portion of them. Among a few million clones, 93% were seen once, and the ten largest hold 1.5% to 2%. This clonotype was sampled from a man between 18 and 35 years old in good health. Some clones in this sample may be carry-over from other donors' samples. The sequencing sample was made of naive CD8+ T cells from PBMCs.

CDR3 in amino acids: CASIGGREYEQYF. In DNA, the CDR3 is TGTGCCAGCATAGGCGGGAGGGAATACGAGCAGTACTTC. The chain combines TRBV6-4 with TRBJ2-7; 9 bases map to TRBD2. V gave up 7 bases and J gave up 4 bases; unmatched junction bases: 5. This CDR3 comprises 13 residues. Germline values: CDR1 MRHNA, CDR2 SNTAGT.